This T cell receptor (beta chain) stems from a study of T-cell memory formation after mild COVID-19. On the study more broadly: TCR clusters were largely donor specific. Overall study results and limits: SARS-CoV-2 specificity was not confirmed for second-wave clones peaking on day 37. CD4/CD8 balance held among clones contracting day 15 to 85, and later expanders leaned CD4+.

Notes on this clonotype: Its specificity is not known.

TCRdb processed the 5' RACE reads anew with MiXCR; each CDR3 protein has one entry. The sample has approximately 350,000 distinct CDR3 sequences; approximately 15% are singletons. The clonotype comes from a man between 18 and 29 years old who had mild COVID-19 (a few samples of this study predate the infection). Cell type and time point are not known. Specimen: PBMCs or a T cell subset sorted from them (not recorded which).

CDR3 in amino acids: CASSLAEGQQYV. In nucleotides, the CDR3 is TGTGCCAGCAGTCTCGCGGAGGGTCAGCAGTACGTC. The chain couples TRBV28 to TRBJ2-7, with a weak D call TRBD2 (6 bases). The germline gives CDR1 MDHEN, CDR2 SYDVKM. The CDR3 consists of 12 residues. V was clipped by 5 bases and J by 8 bases, with 13 bases between them.